This T cell receptor beta chain was recorded in a study of blood T cell repertoires in COVID-19. TCRdb's copy holds only in-frame clones and misses some; the assay was immunoSEQ multiplex PCR. The sample consists of about 180,000 clones, 87% of them appearing once. Germline V gene data show CDR1 as LGHNT and CDR2 as FRNRAP. V was pared by 5 bases and J by 10 bases, with 12 bases between. CDR3 length: 12 residues. This clone was found once. This TCR was sampled from a woman aged 45-60 years with acute or convalescent COVID-19. The source material was peripheral blood. The chain carries TRBV12-5 and TRBJ2-1; possibly TRBD2 for D (5 bases). The CDR3 protein is CASGPARGEQFF. The CDR3 bases are TGTGCTAGTGGTCCCGCCCGCGGGGAGCAGTTCTTC.